What follows are 16 T cell receptor beta chains derived from one specimen sequenced in a study of CD4+ T cells in melanoma. Produced via immunoSEQ multiplex PCR; TCRdb's table is partial and in-frame only. The table lists 120,000 to 150,000 clones, about nine tenths of them singletons. The source is a human donor with melanoma.

The chain joins TRBV7-3 to TRBJ2-3; D is uncertain. Germline-derived CDR1 and CDR2 are SGHTA and FQGTGA. The CDR3 contains 12 residues. Trimming left V 5 bases short and J 2 bases short, with 5 bases between. The DNA for the CDR3 is TGTGCCAGCAGCCAACTCACAGATACGCAGTATTTT. This codes for CASSQLTDTQYF.

The chain recombines TRBV30 with TRBJ2-7; the D gene is possibly TRBD2 (5 bases). The CDR3 extends over 15 amino acids. Germline CDR1 reads GTSNPN; CDR2 reads SVGIG (reference sequence). Trimming took 0 bases from V and 0 from J, leaving 12 bases between them. For the CDR3, the DNA is TGTGCCTGGAGTGTACTAGGCTTGAGCTCCTACGAGCAGTACTTC. Translating gives CAWSVLGLSSYEQYF.

V and J are TRBV5-1 and TRBJ2-4; the D gene is possibly TRBD2 (7 bases). In germline, CDR1 is SGHRS, CDR2 YFSETQ. V was shortened by 4 bases and J by 3 bases, with 14 bases between the two germline ends. The CDR3 is made up of 15 amino acids. The CDR3 DNA is TGCGCCAGCAGCCCGGAGGGGGGGGGCAAAAACATTCAGTACTTC. It translates to CASSPEGGGKNIQYF.

This clone has only one observation. CDR3 coding DNA: TGCGCCAGCCGACAGGGATATAATTCACCCCTCCACTTT. This encodes CASRQGYNSPLHF. J is TRBJ1-6 and V is TRBV10-2, with 7 bases matching TRBD1. The CDR3 loop spans 13 amino acids. V lost 8 bases and J lost 4; bases outside the gene matches: 2. Looked up from germline, CDR1 is WSHSY and CDR2 is SAAADI.

The rearrangement joins TRBV2 to TRBJ2-2, with TRBD1 matching 8 bases. The CDR3 contains 13 residues. Germline V lookup: CDR1 SNHLY, CDR2 FYNNEI. Trimming cost V 10 bases and J 4 bases; bases outside gene matches: 5. The CDR3 here is CAIQGAGTGELFF. In DNA form, the CDR3 reads TGTGCCATCCAGGGGGCAGGCACCGGGGAGCTGTTTTTT.

The chain combines TRBV6-1 with TRBJ2-1; 7 bases match TRBD1. CDR3 length: 14 residues. CDR1 and CDR2 from the germline V gene are MNHNS and SASEGT. Trimming took 4 bases from V and 6 from J; bases not matched to a gene: 6. The CDR3 DNA sequence: TGTGCCAGCAGTGCACAGGGGCCGCGCAATGAGCAGTTCTTC. It encodes CASSAQGPRNEQFF.

The chain uses TRBV18 and TRBJ2-2; TRBD1 might be the D (6 bases). V lost 5 bases and J 0 bases, leaving 13 bases between the germline ends. Germline values: CDR1 KGHSH, CDR2 LQKENI. This CDR3 is 16 amino acids long. CDR3 in amino acids: CASSKTQGPNTGELFF. In DNA form, the CDR3 reads TGTGCCAGCTCAAAGACTCAGGGGCCGAACACCGGGGAGCTGTTTTTT.

This clone has just a few counts. The J gene is TRBJ2-3, the V gene TRBV19, with D possibly being TRBD1 (6 bases). This CDR3 comprises 16 residues. Deletions cut 5 bases from V and 0 bases from J, with 15 bases between. The germline CDR1 and CDR2 sequences are LNHDA and SQIVND (reference sequence). CDR3 protein: CASSLLGTPSTDTQYF. The DNA of the CDR3 is TGTGCCAGTAGTCTTCTCGGGACACCTAGCACAGATACGCAGTATTTT.

The V call is TRBV30, the J call TRBJ2-1; 9 bases are a match to TRBD1. Germline V gene data show CDR1 as GTSNPN and CDR2 as SVGIG (reference sequence). The CDR3 is 15 amino acids. The ends lost 2 bases at V and 8 bases at J; junction bases unmatched: 10. The CDR3 DNA sequence: TGTGCCTGGAGTAGGGGGACAGGGAGTAGCGATGAGCAGTTCTTC. This gives the protein CAWSRGTGSSDEQFF.

This chain links TRBV18 with TRBJ2-3, with a tentative D call TRBD2 (5 bases). V was cut by 3 bases and J by 4 bases, with 11 bases left in between. The CDR3 has 14 residues. CDR1 is KGHSH and CDR2 is LQKENI in the germline V gene. In DNA form, the CDR3 reads TGTGCCAGCTCACCCGGGATCTGGGCAGATACGCAGTATTTT. Translated, it gives CASSPGIWADTQYF.

The chain uses TRBV6-5 and TRBJ2-3; possibly TRBD1 or TRBD2 for D (5 bases each). Germline CDR1 is MNHEY and CDR2 is SVGAGI. The CDR3 runs to 14 residues. V dropped 6 bases and J dropped 0 bases, with 10 bases sitting between them. CDR3 nucleotides: TGTGCCAGCAGAAGGGACGGTAGCACAGATACGCAGTATTTT. This gives the protein CASRRDGSTDTQYF.

This chain joins TRBV29-1 and TRBJ2-1; 9 nucleotides line up with TRBD1. Germline V gene data show CDR1 as SQVTM and CDR2 as ANQGSEA. J gave up 8 bases and V 7 bases, and 12 bases lay outside the gene matches. This CDR3 region has 14 residues. CDR3 residues: CSAEDRGISDEQFF. The CDR3 nucleotides are TGCAGCGCGGAGGACAGGGGTATCTCCGATGAGCAGTTCTTC.

The V gene is TRBV5-1, the J gene TRBJ1-5, with 10 bases fitting TRBD1. The CDR3 loop spans 20 amino acids. Germline CDR1 SGHRS, CDR2 YFSETQ. V lost 2 bases and J lost 1; bases outside the gene matches: 15. CDR3 sequence (DNA): TGCGCCAGCAGCTTTTCCCCCGGGACAGGGGCCGCAAAAAGCAATCAGCCCCAGCATTTT. Encoded protein: CASSFSPGTGAAKSNQPQHF.

The chain combines TRBV2 with TRBJ1-5, with unresolved D. The CDR3 sequence is 15 residues long. Looked up from germline, CDR1 is SNHLY and CDR2 is FYNNEI. Deletions cut 3 bases from V and 2 bases from J, with 11 bases between. The CDR3 is CASSDGGLRNQPQHF. CDR3 coding DNA: TGTGCCAGCAGTGACGGCGGGCTCCGCAATCAGCCCCAGCATTTT. Full variable domain (remainder filled in from reference TRBV2 and TRBJ1-5): EPEVTQTPSHQVTQMGQEVILRCVPISNHLYFYWYRQILGQKVEFLVSFYNNEISEKSEIFDDQFSVERPDGSNFTLKIRSTKLEDSAMYFCASSDGGLRNQPQHFGDGTRLSIL.

The chain is built from TRBV11-2 and TRBJ2-7, with TRBD1 matching over 7 bases. CDR1 is SGHAT and CDR2 is FQNNGV in the germline V gene. The length of the CDR3 is 16 residues. J gave up 5 bases and V 5 bases, and 15 bases lay outside the gene matches. DNA for the CDR3: TGTGCCAGCAGCCAGACCGGGACAGCTGTCAGGAACGAGCAGTACTTC. The encoded protein is CASSQTGTAVRNEQYF.

The CDR3 sequence is CASSLAAGGRGNTIYF. The CDR3, as DNA: TGTGCCAGCAGCTTAGCTGCAGGGGGCAGGGGAAACACCATATATTTT. V usage is TRBV7-2 and J usage is TRBJ1-3; 8 bases agree with TRBD1. CDR1 and CDR2 (germline): SGHTA, FQGNSA. The CDR3 consists of 16 residues. Unmatched junction bases numbered 5, after V lost 0 bases and J lost 4 bases.